The T cell receptor beta chain under discussion was sequenced for a study of cytomegalovirus exposure and HLA in healthy donors. Broader study findings: Analyses of presence and absence presupposed an approximately uniform sequencing depth across donors. About 87% or about 30% of the time was how often most TCR beta V segments were productive, according to an earlier analysis. It was only CMV serostatus that was available as immune exposure information.

About this clone itself: What it binds is not known.

CDR1 is SGHTA and CDR2 is FQGNSA in the germline V gene. J was trimmed by 7 bases and V by 2 bases; bases with no gene match: 10. CDR3 length: 17 residues. The PCR used 60 Vbeta and 13 Jbeta primers. The data were produced by immunoSEQ multiplex PCR, yet TCRdb's version contains in-frame clones alone and is incomplete. The top ten hold approximately 5% of the sample, which has about 190,000 clones, under 80% seen once. The chain has TRBV7-2 and TRBJ2-1, with 11 positions matching TRBD2. The source is a young man in good health and CMV-seropositive. The specimen sequenced was PBMCs. The CDR3 DNA reads as TGTGCCAGCAGCTTATGGGCTAGCGGGAGGTCTAGGAATGAGCAGTTCTTC. Its translation is CASSLWASGRSRNEQFF.